This T cell receptor beta chain was recorded in a study of blood T cells in healthy people across ages. Combining a sample-barcoded 5' primer with a J-beta primer mix, a second PCR ran for 7 to 11 cycles. Every cDNA molecule carried a tag from a template-switch adaptor bearing 12 random nucleotides. TCRdb processed the 5' RACE reads anew with MiXCR; each CDR3 protein has one entry. The table records hundreds of thousands of distinct CDR3 sequences, 53% of them present only once. Germline V CDR1 and CDR2: SGHVS, FQNEAQ. This CDR3 region has 14 residues. V dropped 5 bases and J dropped 2 bases, with 12 bases sitting between them.

Sample: blood. The receptor comes from an elderly man in good health. V usage is TRBV7-8 and J usage is TRBJ1-1, with D unclear. The CDR3 protein is CASSHRAPNTEAFF. The CDR3 DNA follows: TGTGCCAGCAGCCACCGGGCCCCAAACACTGAAGCTTTCTTT. Together with reference TRBV7-8 and TRBJ1-1, the CDR3 gives the full variable domain: GAGVSQSPRYKVAKRGQDVALRCDPISGHVSLFWYQQALGQGPEFLTYFQNEAQLDKSGLPSDRFFAERPEGSVSTLKIQRTQQEDSAVYLCASSHRAPNTEAFFGQGTRLTVV.